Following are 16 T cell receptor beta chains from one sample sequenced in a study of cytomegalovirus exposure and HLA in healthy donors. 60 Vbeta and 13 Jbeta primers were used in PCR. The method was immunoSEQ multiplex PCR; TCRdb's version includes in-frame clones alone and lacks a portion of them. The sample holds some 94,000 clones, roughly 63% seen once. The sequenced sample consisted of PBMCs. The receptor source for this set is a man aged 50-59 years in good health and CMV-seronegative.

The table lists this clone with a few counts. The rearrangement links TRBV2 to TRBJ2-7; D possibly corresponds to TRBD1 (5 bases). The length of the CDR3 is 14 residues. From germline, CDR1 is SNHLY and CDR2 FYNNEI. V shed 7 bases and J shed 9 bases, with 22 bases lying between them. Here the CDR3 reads CASKWGNAYERQYF. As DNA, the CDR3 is TGTGCCAGCAAGTGGGGCAACGCCTACGAGCGGCAGTACTTC.

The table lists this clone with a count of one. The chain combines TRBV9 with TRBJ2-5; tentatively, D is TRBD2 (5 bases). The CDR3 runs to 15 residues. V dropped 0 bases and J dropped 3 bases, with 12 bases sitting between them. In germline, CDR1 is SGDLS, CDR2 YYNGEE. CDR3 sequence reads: CASSVAPEGEETQYF. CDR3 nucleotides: TGTGCCAGCAGCGTAGCCCCAGAGGGAGAAGAGACCCAGTACTTC.

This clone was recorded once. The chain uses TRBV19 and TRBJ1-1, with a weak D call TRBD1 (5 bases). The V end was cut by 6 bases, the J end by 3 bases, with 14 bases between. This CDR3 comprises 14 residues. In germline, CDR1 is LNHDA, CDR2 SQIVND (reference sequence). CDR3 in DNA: TGTGCCAGTAGCCGATTAGACAGCCACACTGAAGCTTTCTTT. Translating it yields CASSRLDSHTEAFF.

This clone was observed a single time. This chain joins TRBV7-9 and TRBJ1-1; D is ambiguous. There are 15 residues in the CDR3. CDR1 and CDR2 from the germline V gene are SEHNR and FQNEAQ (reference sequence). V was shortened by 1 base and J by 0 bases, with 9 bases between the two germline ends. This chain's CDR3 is CASSLGGSVNTEAFF. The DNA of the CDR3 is TGTGCCAGCAGCTTAGGAGGTAGCGTGAACACTGAAGCTTTCTTT.

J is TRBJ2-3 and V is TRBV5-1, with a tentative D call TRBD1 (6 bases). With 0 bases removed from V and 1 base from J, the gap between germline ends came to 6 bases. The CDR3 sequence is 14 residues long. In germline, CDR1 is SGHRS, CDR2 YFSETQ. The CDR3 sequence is CASSLAGGTDTQYF. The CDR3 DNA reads TGCGCCAGCAGCTTGGCAGGGGGCACAGATACGCAGTATTTT.

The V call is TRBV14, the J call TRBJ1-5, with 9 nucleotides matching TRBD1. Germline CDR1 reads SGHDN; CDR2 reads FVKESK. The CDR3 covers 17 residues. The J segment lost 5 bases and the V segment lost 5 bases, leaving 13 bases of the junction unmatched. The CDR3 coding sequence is TGTGCCAGCAGCGAGTTACTTACAGGGGGCCAGGATCAGCCCCAGCATTTT. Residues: CASSELLTGGQDQPQHF. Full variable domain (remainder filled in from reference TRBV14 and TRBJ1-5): EAGVTQFPSHSVIEKGQTVTLRCDPISGHDNLYWYRRVMGKEIKFLLHFVKESKQDESGMPNNRFLAERTGGTYSTLKVQPAELEDSGVYFCASSELLTGGQDQPQHFGDGTRLSIL.

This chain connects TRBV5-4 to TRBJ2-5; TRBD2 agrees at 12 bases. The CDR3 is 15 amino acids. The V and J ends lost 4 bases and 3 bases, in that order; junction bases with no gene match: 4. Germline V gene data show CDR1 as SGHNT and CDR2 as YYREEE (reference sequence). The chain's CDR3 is CASSRPSGGEETQYF. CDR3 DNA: TGTGCCAGCAGCAGGCCTAGCGGGGGGGAAGAGACCCAGTACTTC.

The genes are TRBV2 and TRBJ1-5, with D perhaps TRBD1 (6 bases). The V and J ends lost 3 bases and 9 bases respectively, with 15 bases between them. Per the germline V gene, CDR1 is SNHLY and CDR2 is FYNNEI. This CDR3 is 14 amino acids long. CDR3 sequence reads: CASSDNRDDRPQHF. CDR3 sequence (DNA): TGTGCCAGCAGTGATAACAGGGACGATCGGCCCCAGCATTTT.

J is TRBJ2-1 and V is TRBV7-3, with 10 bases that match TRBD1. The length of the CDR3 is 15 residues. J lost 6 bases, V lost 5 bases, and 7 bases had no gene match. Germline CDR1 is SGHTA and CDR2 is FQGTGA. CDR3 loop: CASSRDRGHPNEQFF. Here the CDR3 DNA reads TGTGCCAGCAGCAGAGACAGGGGGCATCCCAATGAGCAGTTCTTC.

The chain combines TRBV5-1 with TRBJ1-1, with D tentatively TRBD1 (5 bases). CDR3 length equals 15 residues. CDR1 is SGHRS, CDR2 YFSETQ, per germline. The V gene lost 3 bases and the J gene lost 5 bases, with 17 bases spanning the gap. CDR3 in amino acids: CASSSGALTGTEAFF. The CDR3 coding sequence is TGCGCCAGCAGCTCTGGAGCGTTAACAGGTACTGAAGCTTTCTTT.

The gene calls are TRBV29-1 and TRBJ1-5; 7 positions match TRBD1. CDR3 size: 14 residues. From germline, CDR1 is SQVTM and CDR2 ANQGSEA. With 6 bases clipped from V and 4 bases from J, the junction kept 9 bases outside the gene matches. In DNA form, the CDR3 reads TGCAGCGTAACGACAGGGAGTAGGAATCAGCCCCAGCATTTT. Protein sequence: CSVTTGSRNQPQHF.

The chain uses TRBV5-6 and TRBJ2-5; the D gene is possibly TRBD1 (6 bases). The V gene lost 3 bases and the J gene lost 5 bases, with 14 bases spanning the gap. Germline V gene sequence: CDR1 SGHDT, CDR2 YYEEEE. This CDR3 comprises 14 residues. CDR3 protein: CASSSDSSIETQYF. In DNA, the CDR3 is TGTGCCAGCAGCTCGGACAGTTCAATTGAGACCCAGTACTTC.

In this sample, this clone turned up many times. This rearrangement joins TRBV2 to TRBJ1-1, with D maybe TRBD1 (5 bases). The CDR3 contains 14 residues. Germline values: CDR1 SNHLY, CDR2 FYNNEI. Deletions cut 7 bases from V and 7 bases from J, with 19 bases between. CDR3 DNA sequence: TGTGCCAGCACCTGGGACGGGGGATCGGGTGAAGCTTTCTTT. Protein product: CASTWDGGSGEAFF.

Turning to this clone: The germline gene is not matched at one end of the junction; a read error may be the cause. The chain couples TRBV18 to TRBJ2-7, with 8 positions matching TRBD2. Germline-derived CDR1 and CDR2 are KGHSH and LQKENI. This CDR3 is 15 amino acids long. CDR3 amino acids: CASPPPVAGPHEQYF. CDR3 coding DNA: TGTGCCAGCCCACCACCGGTAGCGGGGCCCCACGAGCAGTACTTC.

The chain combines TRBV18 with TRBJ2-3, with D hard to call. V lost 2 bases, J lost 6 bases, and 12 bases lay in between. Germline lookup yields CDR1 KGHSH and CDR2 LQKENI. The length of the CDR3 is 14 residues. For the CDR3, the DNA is TGTGCCAGCTCACCAGGGCCACTGTGGGATACGCAGTATTTT. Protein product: CASSPGPLWDTQYF.

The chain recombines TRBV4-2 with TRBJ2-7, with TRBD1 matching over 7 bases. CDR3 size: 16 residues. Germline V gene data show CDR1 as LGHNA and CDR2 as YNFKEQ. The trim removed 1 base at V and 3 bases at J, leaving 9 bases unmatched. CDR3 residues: CASSQGLTGALYEQYF. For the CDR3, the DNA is TGTGCCAGCAGCCAAGGGCTCACAGGGGCCCTCTACGAGCAGTACTTC.